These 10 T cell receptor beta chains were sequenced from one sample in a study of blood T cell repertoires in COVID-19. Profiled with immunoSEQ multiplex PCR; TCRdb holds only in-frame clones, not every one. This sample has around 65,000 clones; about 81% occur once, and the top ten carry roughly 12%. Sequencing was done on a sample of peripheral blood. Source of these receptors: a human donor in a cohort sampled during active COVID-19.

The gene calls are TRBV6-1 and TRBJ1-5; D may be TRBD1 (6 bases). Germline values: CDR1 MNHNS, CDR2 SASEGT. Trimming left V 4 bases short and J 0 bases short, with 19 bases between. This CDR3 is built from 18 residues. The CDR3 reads CASSGKGRDISSNQPQHF. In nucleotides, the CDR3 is TGTGCCAGCAGTGGGAAAGGGAGGGACATCAGTAGCAATCAGCCCCAGCATTTT.

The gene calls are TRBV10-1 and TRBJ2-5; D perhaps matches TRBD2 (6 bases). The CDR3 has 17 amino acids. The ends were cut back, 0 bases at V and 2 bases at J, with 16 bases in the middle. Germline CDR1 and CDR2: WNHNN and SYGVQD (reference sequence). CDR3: CASSESKGLDLQETQYF. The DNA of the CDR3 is TGCGCCAGCAGTGAGTCGAAGGGACTGGACCTTCAAGAGACCCAGTACTTC.

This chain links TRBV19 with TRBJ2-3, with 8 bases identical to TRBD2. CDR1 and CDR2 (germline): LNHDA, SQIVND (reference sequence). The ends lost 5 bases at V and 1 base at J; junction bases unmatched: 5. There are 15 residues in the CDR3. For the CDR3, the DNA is TGTGCCAGTAGTTTGGGACTAGAACGCACAGATACGCAGTATTTT. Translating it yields CASSLGLERTDTQYF.

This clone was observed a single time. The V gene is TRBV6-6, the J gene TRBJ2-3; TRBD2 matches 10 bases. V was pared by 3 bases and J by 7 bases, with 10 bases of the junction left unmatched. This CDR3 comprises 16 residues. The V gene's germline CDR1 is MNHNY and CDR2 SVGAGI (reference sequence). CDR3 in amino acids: CASSYERGGTIYTQYF. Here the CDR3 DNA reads TGTGCCAGCAGTTATGAGCGGGGGGGTACGATATATACGCAGTATTTT.

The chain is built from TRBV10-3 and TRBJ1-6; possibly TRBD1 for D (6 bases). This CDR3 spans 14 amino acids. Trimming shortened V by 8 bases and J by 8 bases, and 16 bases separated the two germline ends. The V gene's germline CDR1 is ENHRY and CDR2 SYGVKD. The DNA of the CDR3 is TGTGCCATCGGTTTAGGACAGCCCGATTCACCCCTCCACTTT. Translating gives CAIGLGQPDSPLHF.

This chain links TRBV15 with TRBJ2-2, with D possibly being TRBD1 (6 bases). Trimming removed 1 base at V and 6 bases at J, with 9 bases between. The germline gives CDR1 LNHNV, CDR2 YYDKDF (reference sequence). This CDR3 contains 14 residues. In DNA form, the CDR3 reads TGTGCCACCAGCAGAGGCGAGGGGGCCGGGGAGCTGTTTTTT. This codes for CATSRGEGAGELFF.

CDR3 bases: TGTGCCAGCAGTCCCCGACAGGCGCATAACAATGAGCAGTTCTTC. Translated: CASSPRQAHNNEQFF. The gene calls are TRBV27 and TRBJ2-1, with D possibly matching TRBD1 (6 bases). The CDR3 has 15 residues. V was clipped by 5 bases and J by 5 bases, with 16 bases between them. Germline CDR1 reads MNHEY; CDR2 reads SMNVEV (reference sequence).

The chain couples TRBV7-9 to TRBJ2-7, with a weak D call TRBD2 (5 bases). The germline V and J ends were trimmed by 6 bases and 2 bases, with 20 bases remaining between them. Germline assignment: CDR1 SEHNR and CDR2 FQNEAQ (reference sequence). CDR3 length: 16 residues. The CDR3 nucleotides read TGTGCCAGCAGAAATAGTGGAGGTCGGTTAACCTACGAGCAGTACTTC. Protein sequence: CASRNSGGRLTYEQYF. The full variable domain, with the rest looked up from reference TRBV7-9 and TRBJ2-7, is DTGVSQNPRHKITKRGQNVTFRCDPISEHNRLYWYRQTLGQGPEFLTYFQNEAQLEKSRLLSDRFSAERPKGSFSTLEIQRTEQGDSAMYLCASRNSGGRLTYEQYFGPGTRLTVT.

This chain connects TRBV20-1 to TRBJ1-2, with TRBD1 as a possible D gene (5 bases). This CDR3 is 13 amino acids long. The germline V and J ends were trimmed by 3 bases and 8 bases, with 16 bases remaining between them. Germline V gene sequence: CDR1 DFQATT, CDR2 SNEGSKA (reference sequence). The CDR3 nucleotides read TGCAGTGCTAGTAATGGGGGGATGGGCGGCTACACCTTC. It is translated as CSASNGGMGGYTF.

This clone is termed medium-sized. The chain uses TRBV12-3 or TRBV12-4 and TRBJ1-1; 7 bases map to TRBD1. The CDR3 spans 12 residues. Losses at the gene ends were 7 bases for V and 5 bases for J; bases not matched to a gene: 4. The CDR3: CASTHRGTEAFF. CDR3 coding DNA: TGTGCCAGCACCCACAGGGGAACTGAAGCTTTCTTT.